This entry lists 10 T cell receptor beta chains sequenced from one sample in a study of T-cell reconstitution after alpha-beta-depleted transplantation in children. A TCRbeta library incorporating unique molecular identifiers was prepared. From the PCR reads, TCRdb called clonotypes with MiXCR, one entry per CDR3 protein. The sample has approximately 170,000 distinct CDR3 sequences, 11% seen once; the top ten hold roughly 13%. Sequencing used PBMCs, obtained before TCRalphabeta/CD19-depleted stem cell transplant. The receptor set was obtained from a boy aged 2 to 9 with acute myeloid leukemia, due to receive a stem cell transplant.

This clonotype turned up a few times. This rearrangement joins TRBV20-1 to TRBJ1-2; D is possibly TRBD1 (5 bases). The ends were cut back, 6 bases at V and 0 bases at J, with 14 bases in the middle. This CDR3 comprises 14 residues. CDR1 and CDR2 (germline): DFQATT, SNEGSKA (reference sequence). The CDR3 bases are TGCAGTGCCCAACCTCGGACATCTAACTATGGCTACACCTTC. Protein sequence: CSAQPRTSNYGYTF.

Many counts were recorded for this clonotype. V and J are TRBV6-4 and TRBJ2-1, with 11 bases identical to TRBD1. The CDR3 is 14 amino acids. V was pared by 3 bases and J by 7 bases, with 2 bases of the junction left unmatched. Germline CDR1 reads MRHNA; CDR2 reads SNTAGT. CDR3 residues: CASSEGTGGNEQFF. The CDR3, as DNA: TGTGCCAGCAGTGAAGGGACAGGGGGGAATGAGCAGTTCTTC.

The sample holds many counts of this clonotype. The chain carries TRBV5-1 and TRBJ2-1, with a weak D call TRBD1 (5 bases). Germline values: CDR1 SGHRS, CDR2 YFSETQ. The germline V and J ends were trimmed by 0 bases and 10 bases, with 5 bases remaining between them. The CDR3 loop spans 11 amino acids. CDR3 DNA: TGCGCCAGCAGCTTGGACAGGGAGCAGTTCTTC. Its protein product is CASSLDREQFF.

This clonotype has at least ten counts. The chain couples TRBV5-1 to TRBJ2-4; no clear D. The ends were cut back, 4 bases at V and 7 bases at J, with 15 bases in the middle. CDR1 and CDR2 from the germline V gene are SGHRS and YFSETQ. CDR3 length equals 14 residues. Here the CDR3 DNA reads TGCGCCAGCAGCCTGTATGCAAATACGAACATTCAGTACTTC. This translates into CASSLYANTNIQYF.

The chain couples TRBV27 to TRBJ2-5, with TRBD1 matching 7 bases. The CDR3 loop spans 16 amino acids. Germline CDR1 is MNHEY and CDR2 is SMNVEV (reference sequence). The V and J ends lost 5 bases and 2 bases, in that order; junction bases with no gene match: 11. DNA for the CDR3: TGTGCCAGCAGTATTGACAGGGCCCGGATACAAGAGACCCAGTACTTC. Translating it yields CASSIDRARIQETQYF.

This clonotype was seen repeatedly, ten times or more. The V gene is TRBV5-6, the J gene TRBJ1-6, with D hard to call. The CDR3 spans 17 residues. Germline CDR1 is SGHDT and CDR2 is YYEEEE. V dropped 3 bases and J dropped 5 bases, with 18 bases sitting between them. The CDR3 region is CASSSRRDLRDNSPLHF. The CDR3 DNA sequence: TGTGCCAGCAGCTCACGACGGGATCTCCGCGATAATTCACCCCTCCACTTT.

A few counts support this clonotype. The gene calls are TRBV20-1 and TRBJ2-3, with D uncertain. Trimming shortened V by 5 bases and J by 1 base, and 10 bases separated the two germline ends. The CDR3 totals 13 residues. The germline V gene has CDR1 DFQATT and CDR2 SNEGSKA (reference sequence). CDR3 region: CSARPGGTDTQYF. CDR3 bases: TGCAGTGCTCGTCCTGGGGGCACAGATACGCAGTATTTT.

V is TRBV7-9 and J is TRBJ2-7; D is possibly TRBD2 (5 bases). Germline CDR1 SEHNR, CDR2 FQNEAQ (reference sequence). This CDR3 is 14 amino acids long. Trimming shortened V by 0 bases and J by 6 bases, and 12 bases separated the two germline ends. As DNA, the CDR3 is TGTGCCAGCAGCTTAGCGGGAGATTTCGGCGAGCAGTACTTC. Encoded protein: CASSLAGDFGEQYF.

There are many counts of this clonotype. This chain's CDR3 is CSASTSGRGTYEQYF. The DNA of the CDR3 is TGCAGTGCTTCGACTAGCGGGCGAGGGACCTACGAGCAGTACTTC. The V call is TRBV20-1, the J call TRBJ2-7; 10 bases fit TRBD2. The CDR3 is 15 residues long. J gave up 2 bases and V 5 bases, and 9 bases lay outside the gene matches. The germline CDR1 and CDR2 sequences are DFQATT and SNEGSKA (reference sequence).

The table lists this clonotype with many counts. The chain joins TRBV20-1 to TRBJ1-2; maybe TRBD1 (5 bases). There are 13 residues in the CDR3. The ends were cut back, 4 bases at V and 6 bases at J, with 15 bases in the middle. Per germline, CDR1 DFQATT and CDR2 SNEGSKA (reference sequence). The CDR3 is CSANLPVGDGYTF. CDR3 in DNA: TGCAGTGCTAATCTCCCGGTGGGGGATGGCTACACCTTC.